The 21 T cell receptor beta chains below all came from one sample that was sequenced in a study of T cell responses to AZD1222 COVID-19 vaccine. TCRdb keeps only in-frame clones here, not all; method: immunoSEQ multiplex PCR. The sample contains more than 150,000 clones, about nine tenths of which appear only once. Sequencing was performed on peripheral blood, taken 28 days after the second AZD1222 dose. Every receptor here comes from an adult who received the AZD1222 COVID-19 vaccine.

The genes are TRBV19 and TRBJ2-5; D is uncertain. The CDR3 contains 12 residues. The V and J ends lost 2 bases and 5 bases respectively, with 6 bases between them. Germline CDR1 and CDR2: LNHDA and SQIVND (reference sequence). The CDR3 nucleotides read TGTGCCAGTAGTATAATGGGGGAGACCCAGTACTTC. Encoded protein: CASSIMGETQYF.

The J gene is TRBJ1-3, the V gene TRBV4-1; the D gene is possibly TRBD1 (6 bases). The germline CDR1 and CDR2 sequences are MGHRA and YSYEKL. V lost 1 base and J 2 bases, leaving 12 bases between the germline ends. The CDR3 length is 16 residues. CDR3 amino acids: CASSQAGQSPGNTIYF. CDR3 DNA sequence: TGCGCCAGCAGCCAAGCTGGACAGAGCCCTGGAAACACCATATATTTT.

CDR3: CASSKTGGSGNTIYF. The CDR3 DNA sequence: TGTGCCAGTAGTAAGACAGGGGGCTCTGGAAACACCATATATTTT. V and J are TRBV19 and TRBJ1-3; 9 nucleotides agree with TRBD1. V trimming: 4 bases; J trimming: 0 bases; junction bases outside the gene matches: 1. The length of the CDR3 is 15 residues. Germline V gene data show CDR1 as LNHDA and CDR2 as SQIVND (reference sequence). Full variable domain (remainder filled in from reference TRBV19 and TRBJ1-3): DGGITQSPKYLFRKEGQNVTLSCEQNLNHDAMYWYRQDPGQGLRLIYYSQIVNDFQKGDIAEGYSVSREKKESFPLTVTSAQKNPTAFYLCASSKTGGSGNTIYFGEGSWLTVV.

There are a few counts of this clone. V gene TRBV11-2 combines with J gene TRBJ2-3; D remains unclear. Looked up from germline, CDR1 is SGHAT and CDR2 is FQNNGV. The CDR3 sequence is 14 residues long. Trimming shortened V by 3 bases and J by 0 bases, and 7 bases separated the two germline ends. The CDR3 is CASSFVTSTDTQYF. The CDR3 DNA follows: TGTGCCAGCAGCTTCGTTACTAGCACAGATACGCAGTATTTT.

The chain joins TRBV2 to TRBJ2-3; D is possibly TRBD2 (5 bases). Trimming stripped 6 bases from V and 0 bases from J, with 7 bases between. From germline, CDR1 is SNHLY and CDR2 FYNNEI. This CDR3 contains 13 residues. The chain's CDR3 is CASRAESTDTQYF. CDR3 DNA sequence: TGTGCCAGCAGAGCGGAAAGCACAGATACGCAGTATTTT.

Of note for this clone: The same CDR3 also results from other DNA sequences found in this sample. V gene TRBV7-3 combines with J gene TRBJ1-3, with a tentative D call TRBD1 (5 bases). Germline values: CDR1 SGHTA, CDR2 FQGTGA. This CDR3 contains 15 residues. V was shortened by 3 bases and J by 4 bases, with 13 bases between the two germline ends. The chain's CDR3 is CASSLSGGYGNTIYF. The CDR3, as DNA: TGTGCCAGCAGCTTGTCCGGGGGATACGGAAACACCATATATTTT.

This chain connects TRBV19 to TRBJ1-1; D gene unclear. Trimming left V 1 base short and J 4 bases short, with 10 bases between. This CDR3 has 14 amino acids. CDR1 and CDR2 from the germline V gene are LNHDA and SQIVND (reference sequence). The CDR3 DNA reads TGTGCCAGTAGTATAGGCCAGGAGGGCACTGAAGCTTTCTTT. Translation gives CASSIGQEGTEAFF.

The rearrangement uses TRBV18 and TRBJ1-6, with D perhaps matching TRBD1 (6 bases). The germline V gene encodes CDR1 KGHSH and CDR2 LQKENI. V lost 2 bases and J lost 4, with 9 bases in between. This CDR3 is built from 15 residues. Here the CDR3 DNA reads TGTGCCAGCTCACCAGGGGGCGAATATAATTCACCCCTCCACTTT. Translating it yields CASSPGGEYNSPLHF.

V is TRBV6-1 and J is TRBJ2-7; 7 nucleotides line up with TRBD2. Trimming cost V 8 bases and J 4 bases; bases outside gene matches: 2. The germline CDR1 and CDR2 sequences are MNHNS and SASEGT. The CDR3 sequence is 11 residues long. CDR3: CASCSGYEQYF. CDR3 nucleotide sequence: TGTGCCAGCTGTAGCGGGTACGAGCAGTACTTC.

The chain uses TRBV5-6 and TRBJ1-4; D may be TRBD1 (5 bases). This CDR3 has 17 amino acids. Trimming cost V 1 base and J 3 bases, with 16 bases left between them. Germline V CDR1 and CDR2: SGHDT, YYEEEE. The CDR3 DNA reads as TGTGCCAGCAGCTTGAGCAGGGCCCGCGGCTCTAATGAAAAACTGTTTTTT. It specifies CASSLSRARGSNEKLFF.

This chain joins TRBV10-3 and TRBJ1-6; D call uncertain. Germline-derived CDR1 and CDR2 are ENHRY and SYGVKD. V was cut by 0 bases and J by 9 bases, with 12 bases left in between. CDR3 size: 15 residues. The CDR3 bases are TGTGCCATCAGTGAGTCTCCGGCGACGGGTTCACCCCTCCACTTT. Protein: CAISESPATGSPLHF.

A few counts support this clone. V usage is TRBV30 and J usage is TRBJ1-4, with D possibly being TRBD1 (5 bases). The CDR3 runs 13 residues. Germline CDR1 is GTSNPN and CDR2 is SVGIG (reference sequence). The V end lost 0 bases, the J end lost 5 bases, and 7 bases lay between the germline ends. The CDR3 nucleotides read TGTGCCTGGAGTGTAAAGGGGAATGAAAAACTGTTTTTT. Residues: CAWSVKGNEKLFF.

In DNA, the CDR3 is TGTGCCAGCAGCTTAGGGGCCATCTCGGGACTTGGTGAAAAACTGTTTTTT. Amino acids: CASSLGAISGLGEKLFF. The rearrangement uses TRBV11-2 and TRBJ1-4; D possibly corresponds to TRBD1 (5 bases). The V gene's germline CDR1 is SGHAT and CDR2 FQNNGV. The CDR3 loop spans 17 amino acids. The ends were cut back, 1 base at V and 7 bases at J, with 19 bases in the middle.

The V and J genes are TRBV7-2 and TRBJ2-3, with 7 bases fitting TRBD1. Trimming removed 6 bases from V and 2 bases from J; junction bases left unmatched: 17. In germline, CDR1 is SGHTA, CDR2 FQGNSA. This CDR3 is built from 18 residues. CDR3 residues: CASRVGTEPFRNTDTQYF. Written as DNA, the CDR3 is TGTGCCAGCAGGGTAGGGACAGAACCCTTTCGTAACACAGATACGCAGTATTTT.

The chain carries TRBV11-1 and TRBJ2-7, with D unresolved. V lost 5 bases, J lost 1 base, and 9 bases lay in between. The germline V gene encodes CDR1 SGHAT and CDR2 FQDESV (reference sequence). The CDR3 runs 13 residues. The CDR3 DNA sequence: TGTGCCAGCAGCGCAGCCCTGTCCTACGAGCAGTACTTC. Its translation: CASSAALSYEQYF.

The chain recombines TRBV18 with TRBJ1-1; perhaps TRBD1 as D (5 bases). The CDR3 runs 15 residues. Germline V lookup: CDR1 KGHSH, CDR2 LQKENI. The V end was cut by 2 bases, the J end by 3 bases, with 13 bases between. For the CDR3, the DNA is TGTGCCAGCTCACCAATTCAGGGATCGGACACTGAAGCTTTCTTT. As protein: CASSPIQGSDTEAFF.

This clone was seen more than once but under ten times. This chain's CDR3 is CSVEGQENTEAFF. CDR3 bases: TGCAGCGTTGAAGGTCAGGAAAACACTGAAGCTTTCTTT. The chain is built from TRBV29-1 and TRBJ1-1; D remains unclear. Germline-derived CDR1 and CDR2 are SQVTM and ANQGSEA. Trimming cost V 1 base and J 2 bases, with 8 bases left between them. The CDR3 runs to 13 residues.

The rearrangement links TRBV7-6 to TRBJ2-7, with 9 bases that match TRBD1. Germline CDR1 is SGHVS and CDR2 is FNYEAQ. The CDR3 extends over 16 amino acids. V lost 2 bases, J lost 6 bases, and 11 bases stayed unmatched. The CDR3 loop is CASSLSPGQGIPEQYF. The CDR3 DNA follows: TGTGCCAGCAGCTTATCCCCGGGACAGGGAATTCCCGAGCAGTACTTC.

DNA of the CDR3: TGTGCCAGCAGCGAGGGACAGAGCTCCTACGAGCAGTACTTC. Its protein product is CASSEGQSSYEQYF. This chain joins TRBV5-6 and TRBJ2-7; 7 positions agree with TRBD1. The V and J ends lost 4 bases and 0 bases, in that order; junction bases with no gene match: 4. CDR3 length: 14 amino acids. The germline V gene encodes CDR1 SGHDT and CDR2 YYEEEE.

The chain is built from TRBV11-2 and TRBJ1-2; 7 bases fit TRBD1. This CDR3 spans 16 amino acids. Germline CDR1 and CDR2: SGHAT and FQNNGV. The trim removed 5 bases at V and 3 bases at J, leaving 12 bases unmatched. DNA of the CDR3: TGTGCCAGCAGCCCATGGTTGGTCAGGGGGGACTATGGCTACACCTTC. Residues: CASSPWLVRGDYGYTF.

The V call is TRBV10-3, the J call TRBJ2-1; 10 bases map to TRBD2. Germline lookup yields CDR1 ENHRY and CDR2 SYGVKD. V lost 3 bases, J lost 7 bases, and 6 bases stayed unmatched. The CDR3 has 15 amino acids. CDR3 region: CAISDSGGAGNEQFF. In DNA form, the CDR3 reads TGTGCCATCAGTGACAGCGGGGGGGCCGGGAATGAGCAGTTCTTC.